The clone carrying this T cell receptor (beta chain) was picked up a small number of times. The antigen is not known. TRB rearrangements spanning V, D and J were amplified using mixed TRB-A/B primers. TCRdb passed the multiplex PCR reads through MiXCR, listing each CDR3 protein once. Of about 17,000 distinct CDR3 sequences in the sample, approximately 46% were seen once. The data were taken from a study of T cell repertoires in aging, cancer and after chemotherapy. Regarding the study as a whole: Compared with age-matched healthy donors, untreated hematological or solid cancer patients showed higher blood TCR clonality. In cancer patients, declining TCR diversity with age involved lost richness and lost evenness.

Amplification of TCR beta used genomic DNA extracted from peripheral blood. Germline V gene sequence: CDR1 MNHNS, CDR2 SASEGT. Trimming took off 0 bases at V and 3 bases at J, with 12 bases between the two ends. This CDR3 comprises 16 residues. The receptor's source is a human donor in good health. The chain has TRBV6-1 and TRBJ2-1, with no clear D. Sequencing input: blood. The CDR3 spells CASSEAAVLIYNEQFF. For the CDR3, the DNA is TGTGCCAGCAGTGAAGCCGCTGTTTTAATCTACAATGAGCAGTTCTTC.